The subject of this entry is one T cell receptor (beta chain). Its antigen is not known. This sample is drawn from a study of T cell responses to AZD1222 COVID-19 vaccine. Across the study: Analysis merged second doses at about 4 or about 12 weeks. The study's findings and limits: Only a handful of AZD1222 recipients, more than 5 in all, had baseline seropositivity. Scientists sampled the repertoires only once the peak T cell response had passed.

This table comes from immunoSEQ multiplex PCR, and its TCRdb copy is limited to in-frame clones, with some not included. The sample carries 90,000 to 120,000 clones, about nine tenths recorded once. Sequenced here: peripheral blood, sampled on day 0 of AZD1222 vaccination. The source is an adult in good health.

For the CDR3, the DNA is TGCAGTGCCTCACCTAATGAGCAGTTCTTC. It encodes CSASPNEQFF. This rearrangement joins TRBV20-1 to TRBJ2-1; the D is unclear. The CDR3 covers 10 residues. Germline V gene sequence: CDR1 DFQATT, CDR2 SNEGSKA (reference sequence). The V end was cut by 6 bases, the J end by 7 bases, with 7 bases between.